This entry lists 22 T cell receptor beta chains sequenced from one sample in a study of CD8 T cells in ankylosing spondylitis. TCRdb ran MiXCR on the 5' RACE reads and lists one entry per CDR3 protein. The sample lists roughly 300,000 distinct CDR3 sequences, roughly 8% occurring once. Study findings and constraints: Seemingly characteristic of ankylosing spondylitis blood was a TCR beta motif consisting of about 8 highly homologous variants.

Their target antigens are unknown. Sequencing input: blood, either unsorted or a sorted T cell fraction (not recorded which). These TCRs come from a male donor with ankylosing spondylitis.

This clonotype was observed a handful of times. This CDR3 reads CASSLGGVPSVYEQYF. The DNA for the CDR3 is TGCGCCAGCAGCTTGGGTGGAGTACCTTCGGTCTACGAGCAGTACTTC. The J gene is TRBJ2-7, the V gene TRBV5-1; D gene ambiguous. V lost 0 bases and J 3 bases, leaving 16 bases between the germline ends. This CDR3 contains 16 residues. The germline CDR1 and CDR2 sequences are SGHRS and YFSETQ.

This clonotype was seen repeatedly, ten times or more. The rearrangement joins TRBV25-1 to TRBJ1-1; TRBD1 matches 10 bases. V trimming: 4 bases; J trimming: 10 bases; junction bases outside the gene matches: 15. Germline CDR1 reads MGHDK; CDR2 reads SYGVNS. The CDR3 consists of 16 residues. CDR3 amino acids: CASSATGTGVALTAFF. The CDR3 nucleotides read TGTGCCAGCAGTGCTACCGGGACAGGGGTGGCTCTGACAGCTTTCTTT.

The chain is built from TRBV7-2 and TRBJ2-7; D ambiguous. The CDR3 loop spans 14 amino acids. Germline lookup yields CDR1 SGHTA and CDR2 FQGNSA. Trimming removed 1 base at V and 7 bases at J, with 14 bases between. The DNA of the CDR3 is TGTGCCAGCAGCTTAGACTCCTACCCTTGGGAGCAGTACTTC. Protein: CASSLDSYPWEQYF.

This clonotype has just a few counts. CDR3 amino acids: CASSKLAGGQETQYF. The CDR3, as DNA: TGTGCCAGCAGCAAACTAGCGGGAGGGCAAGAGACCCAGTACTTC. The rearrangement uses TRBV3-1 and TRBJ2-5; TRBD2 aligns across 13 bases. V shed 5 bases and J 2 bases; nucleotides not matched to a gene: 2. Germline assignment: CDR1 LGHDT and CDR2 YNNKEL (reference sequence). This CDR3 has 15 amino acids.

This clonotype has just a few counts. The gene calls are TRBV7-9 and TRBJ2-2, with 8 bases aligning to TRBD1. The CDR3 is 16 amino acids. Germline V gene sequence: CDR1 SEHNR, CDR2 FQNEAQ (reference sequence). V shed 2 bases, J shed 6 bases, and the junction held 8 bases outside the gene matches. CDR3 in DNA: TGTGCCAGCAGCTTATATGGCAGGGGGCTATCCGGGGAGCTGTTTTTT. Its protein product is CASSLYGRGLSGELFF.

The chain is built from TRBV29-1 and TRBJ2-6; D is unclear. Germline V gene sequence: CDR1 SQVTM, CDR2 ANQGSEA. Trimming removed 1 base at V and 0 bases at J, with 7 bases between. This CDR3 comprises 15 residues. Written as DNA, the CDR3 is TGCAGCGTTGAAGTACACCTCTCTGGGGCCAACGTCCTGACTTTC. It translates to CSVEVHLSGANVLTF. Complete variable domain (other parts from reference TRBV29-1 and TRBJ2-6): SAVISQKPSRDICQRGTSLTIQCQVDSQVTMMFWYRQQPGQSLTLIATANQGSEATYESGFVIDKFPISRPNLTFSTLTVSNMSPEDSSIYLCSVEVHLSGANVLTFGAGSRLTVL.

The J gene is TRBJ2-1, the V gene TRBV20-1, with 14 bases fitting TRBD2. The V segment lost 6 bases and the J segment 6 bases; nucleotides outside the gene matches: 7. The germline V gene encodes CDR1 DFQATT and CDR2 SNEGSKA (reference sequence). This CDR3 region has 15 residues. The CDR3 region is CSAPGLAGAGNEQFF. In DNA form, the CDR3 reads TGCAGTGCGCCGGGACTAGCGGGAGCAGGCAATGAGCAGTTCTTC.

This clonotype was counted at least ten times. This chain joins TRBV27 and TRBJ2-2; weak D call: TRBD1 (6 bases). Germline CDR1 reads MNHEY; CDR2 reads SMNVEV (reference sequence). This CDR3 has 15 residues. V lost 2 bases and J lost 5, with 12 bases in between. The CDR3 bases are TGTGCCAGCAGTTTAGGCAGGGGCTATACCGGGGAGCTGTTTTTT. Its translation is CASSLGRGYTGELFF.

There are a few counts of this clonotype. The J gene is TRBJ2-1, the V gene TRBV20-1, with D uncertain. The V end was cut by 6 bases, the J end by 10 bases, with 13 bases between. Germline assignment: CDR1 DFQATT and CDR2 SNEGSKA (reference sequence). CDR3 length: 11 amino acids. The CDR3 coding sequence is TGCAGTGCGATCCCGAGTTCGGAGCAGTTCTTC. Translated, it gives CSAIPSSEQFF.

This clonotype was seen a handful of times. The rearrangement uses TRBV2 and TRBJ2-7, with unresolved D. Germline CDR1 is SNHLY and CDR2 is FYNNEI. The CDR3 runs to 11 residues. V lost 1 base to trimming and J lost 6 bases, with 4 bases between them. CDR3 bases: TGTGCCAGCAGTGAAGGGCTCGAGCAGTACTTC. Its translation is CASSEGLEQYF.

The chain joins TRBV29-1 to TRBJ2-5, with D hard to call. Germline V gives CDR1 SQVTM, CDR2 ANQGSEA. V shed 7 bases and J shed 2 bases, with 8 bases lying between them. The CDR3 has 11 residues. CDR3 bases: TGCAGCGGTGGAGAGCAAGAGACCCAGTACTTC. It yields the protein CSGGEQETQYF.

This clonotype has at least ten counts. This sequence joins TRBV27 and TRBJ1-5, with D unresolved. CDR3 length: 15 amino acids. Germline V CDR1 and CDR2: MNHEY, SMNVEV (reference sequence). V gave up 3 bases and J gave up 2 bases, with 11 bases separating them. DNA for the CDR3: TGTGCCAGCAGTTTTGGGAGGACGGGCAATCAGCCCCAGCATTTT. Residues: CASSFGRTGNQPQHF.

V gene TRBV6-1 combines with J gene TRBJ1-2; 8 bases align to TRBD1. The CDR3 length is 16 residues. Germline CDR1 reads MNHNS; CDR2 reads SASEGT. Trimming took 6 bases from V and 1 from J; bases not matched to a gene: 10. This CDR3 is CASSPGTGGVNYGYTF. CDR3 nucleotides: TGTGCCAGCAGCCCCGGGACAGGAGGAGTTAACTATGGCTACACCTTC.

This clonotype was counted many times. The chain links TRBV29-1 to TRBJ2-4; TRBD1 might be the D (6 bases). The CDR3 length is 11 residues. Germline V lookup: CDR1 SQVTM, CDR2 ANQGSEA. The V and J ends lost 3 bases and 8 bases respectively, with 8 bases between them. The chain's CDR3 is CSVDRGDIQYF. CDR3 DNA sequence: TGCAGCGTTGACAGGGGTGACATTCAGTACTTC.

The chain employs TRBV7-9 and TRBJ2-1, with 11 bases lining up with TRBD2. This CDR3 is 16 amino acids long. Germline V gene lookup returns CDR1 SEHNR and CDR2 FQNEAQ (reference sequence). J lost 8 bases, V lost 7 bases, and 13 bases had no gene match. CDR3 nucleotides: TGTGCCAGCACCGGGACTAGCGGCCTCGGGAGGCATGAGCAGTTCTTC. Translating it yields CASTGTSGLGRHEQFF.

The chain has TRBV9 and TRBJ2-3, with D perhaps given as TRBD1 or TRBD2 (5 bases each). Germline CDR1 and CDR2: SGDLS and YYNGEE. V was clipped by 0 bases and J by 4 bases, with 12 bases between them. This CDR3 region has 15 residues. CDR3 sequence: CASSVDRGVSDTQYF. The CDR3 nucleotides read TGTGCCAGCAGCGTAGACCGAGGGGTTTCAGATACGCAGTATTTT.

This rearrangement joins TRBV29-1 to TRBJ1-1; D remains unclear. V was pared by 5 bases and J by 6 bases, with 16 bases between. Germline V gene data show CDR1 as SQVTM and CDR2 as ANQGSEA. This CDR3 has 13 amino acids. The CDR3, as DNA: TGCAGCGTTCTAAATGGGGTGTCCGCTGAAGCTTTCTTT. Encoded protein: CSVLNGVSAEAFF.

V is TRBV27 and J is TRBJ2-3; 10 bases fit TRBD1. Germline V lookup: CDR1 MNHEY, CDR2 SMNVEV (reference sequence). The CDR3 runs to 14 residues. V was pared by 5 bases and J by 5 bases, with 4 bases of the junction left unmatched. In DNA form, the CDR3 reads TGTGCCAGCAGTCGCGGACAGGGGGAAGATACGCAGTATTTT. This encodes CASSRGQGEDTQYF.

The chain is built from TRBV29-1 and TRBJ1-2; 8 bases match TRBD1. V lost 0 bases, J lost 1 base, and 4 bases stayed unmatched. In germline, CDR1 is SQVTM, CDR2 ANQGSEA. This CDR3 is 15 amino acids long. The CDR3 DNA sequence: TGCAGCGTTGAAGATCCGGGACAGGATAACTATGGCTACACCTTC. Amino acids: CSVEDPGQDNYGYTF.

This clonotype was counted between two and nine times. The chain employs TRBV27 and TRBJ2-1; 13 bases fit TRBD2. Losses at the gene ends were 4 bases for V and 9 bases for J; bases not matched to a gene: 12. The CDR3 length is 17 residues. CDR1 and CDR2 (germline): MNHEY, SMNVEV (reference sequence). The CDR3 sequence is CASSSLLAGGPIGEQFF. DNA for the CDR3: TGTGCCAGCAGTTCCTTACTAGCGGGAGGGCCTATCGGTGAGCAGTTCTTC.

This clonotype has more than one count but fewer than ten. The gene calls are TRBV20-1 and TRBJ2-5; unclear D gene. Germline V gene sequence: CDR1 DFQATT, CDR2 SNEGSKA (reference sequence). Between the trimmed V and J ends, which lost 6 bases and 3 bases, there was a span of 26 bases. CDR3 length equals 17 residues. CDR3 sequence reads: CSADEEVGSQYEETQYF. As DNA, the CDR3 is TGCAGTGCAGACGAAGAGGTGGGATCGCAGTACGAAGAGACCCAGTACTTC.

This clonotype was observed a handful of times. The V gene is TRBV20-1, the J gene TRBJ2-7; 8 nucleotides agree with TRBD1. With 4 bases clipped from V and 4 bases from J, the junction kept 6 bases outside the gene matches. The CDR3 covers 13 residues. Germline lookup yields CDR1 DFQATT and CDR2 SNEGSKA (reference sequence). CDR3 in amino acids: CSATSTGEYEQYF. Written as DNA, the CDR3 is TGCAGTGCTACATCGACAGGGGAGTACGAGCAGTACTTC.